This T cell receptor (beta chain) was sequenced during a study of blood T cell repertoires in COVID-19. Study in general: COVID-19 samples, acute and convalescent, were from the United States, Italy and Spain. PBMCs, B-cell-depleted T cells, or T cells provided the cDNA or gDNA that made up the material.

Original methodology: Cell counts per sample came from amplifying reference gene primers. The method was immunoSEQ multiplex PCR; TCRdb's version includes in-frame clones alone and lacks a portion of them. D and trimming come from the DNA, and the V and J calls and clone size come from that table. The sample shows approximately 170,000 clones, approximately 80% of them seen only once. Trimming stripped 1 base from V and 7 bases from J, with 9 bases between. The CDR3 loop spans 14 amino acids. The germline V gene has CDR1 SGDLS and CDR2 YYNGEE. The chain recombines TRBV9 with TRBJ1-6; D is unclear. The sample comprised PBMCs or T cells enriched from blood (not recorded which). The source of this sequence is a man in his forties who had recovered from COVID-19. The CDR3 reads CASSVKQLNSPLHF. CDR3 DNA sequence: TGTGCCAGCAGCGTAAAACAGCTAAATTCACCCCTCCACTTT.